A single sample is the source of the 18 T cell receptor beta chains below, sequenced in a study of cytomegalovirus exposure and HLA in healthy donors. The PCR used 60 Vbeta and 13 Jbeta primers. Generated by immunoSEQ multiplex PCR, the TCRdb table keeps only in-frame clones and is missing some. This table holds about 95,000 clones, 75% to 85% found once. The source material was PBMCs. The receptors shown here come from a young man in good health and CMV-seropositive.

The chain combines TRBV27 with TRBJ2-6; a weak D match, TRBD2 (5 bases). Germline V CDR1 and CDR2: MNHEY, SMNVEV (reference sequence). This CDR3 has 14 residues. V was shortened by 2 bases and J by 3 bases, with 5 bases between the two germline ends. In DNA form, the CDR3 reads TGTGCCAGCAGTTTAGGAGGTGGGGCCAACGTCCTGACTTTC. Translation: CASSLGGGANVLTF.

This clone was recorded a few times. The chain combines TRBV19 with TRBJ2-7, with 9 bases that match TRBD2. The CDR3 covers 15 residues. The ends lost 7 bases at V and 2 bases at J; junction bases unmatched: 9. Germline-derived CDR1 and CDR2 are LNHDA and SQIVND (reference sequence). The CDR3 region has the DNA TGTGCCAGTAAAGTTCGCGGGGGGGCGGCCTACGAGCAGTACTTC. Protein: CASKVRGGAAYEQYF.

V gene TRBV11-2 combines with J gene TRBJ1-2; D is uncertain. CDR1 and CDR2 (germline): SGHAT, FQNNGV. V lost 0 bases to trimming and J lost 6 bases, with 8 bases between them. This CDR3 is built from 13 residues. The CDR3 protein is CASSLDRMNGYTF. Written as DNA, the CDR3 is TGTGCCAGCAGCTTAGACAGGATGAATGGCTACACCTTC.

The V gene is TRBV28, the J gene TRBJ1-6, with D unclear. The CDR3 length is 22 residues. The germline gives CDR1 MDHEN, CDR2 SYDVKM. V lost 3 bases to trimming and J lost 7 bases, with 34 bases between them. The DNA for the CDR3 is TGTGCCAGCAGTTTCCCCTCTTCGAGGGAGCCCCCTAAGTGGGAGCAGAATTCACCCCTCCACTTT. This sequence encodes CASSFPSSREPPKWEQNSPLHF.

This clone was found a few times. The chain is built from TRBV19 and TRBJ1-2; D gene ambiguous. The CDR3 covers 13 residues. The germline V gene has CDR1 LNHDA and CDR2 SQIVND (reference sequence). Trimming took 3 bases from V and 8 from J, leaving 13 bases between them. CDR3 protein: CASSIGGSGGYTF. The CDR3 DNA sequence: TGTGCCAGTAGTATCGGAGGGAGCGGCGGCTACACCTTC.

A few counts support this clone. The gene calls are TRBV5-1 and TRBJ2-1; a weak D match, TRBD2 (6 bases). This CDR3 has 16 residues. With 0 bases removed from V and 6 bases from J, the gap between germline ends came to 16 bases. Germline CDR1 and CDR2: SGHRS and YFSETQ. The CDR3 is CASSLVRDLAGNEQFF. The CDR3 region has the DNA TGCGCCAGCAGCTTGGTGAGGGACTTGGCGGGCAATGAGCAGTTCTTC.

This sequence joins TRBV28 and TRBJ1-2; possibly TRBD1 for D (5 bases). Per germline, CDR1 MDHEN and CDR2 SYDVKM. CDR3 length: 13 residues. Trimming removed 5 bases from V and 2 bases from J, with 9 bases in between. The CDR3 is CASSKDKNYGYTF. CDR3 coding DNA: TGTGCCAGCAGTAAGGACAAGAACTATGGCTACACCTTC.

The rearrangement links TRBV28 to TRBJ2-7, with D perhaps TRBD1 (5 bases). This CDR3 has 14 amino acids. The germline V gene has CDR1 MDHEN and CDR2 SYDVKM. The germline V and J ends were trimmed by 10 bases and 2 bases, with 18 bases remaining between them. Here the CDR3 reads CAIARTLDTYEQYF. For the CDR3, the DNA is TGTGCCATTGCGAGGACACTCGACACCTACGAGCAGTACTTC.

This chain joins TRBV4-2 and TRBJ1-1; 9 nucleotides match TRBD1. This CDR3 contains 16 residues. The germline gives CDR1 LGHNA, CDR2 YNFKEQ. With V trimmed by 6 bases and J by 4 bases, 12 bases remained unmatched. The CDR3 DNA reads TGTGCCAGCAGTCAAACCCGACTGACAGGGGGCACTGAAGCTTTCTTT. Amino acid sequence: CASSQTRLTGGTEAFF.

This clone was recorded a few times. The chain is built from TRBV28 and TRBJ1-1; 7 positions match TRBD1. Germline loops: CDR1 MDHEN, CDR2 SYDVKM. The ends lost 5 bases at V and 1 base at J; junction bases unmatched: 10. The CDR3 loop spans 16 amino acids. The CDR3 coding sequence is TGTGCCAGCAGTACGATGTGGGGACAGAAGAACACTGAAGCTTTCTTT. Protein product: CASSTMWGQKNTEAFF.

The V call is TRBV5-1, the J call TRBJ1-1; D is ambiguous. CDR3 length equals 16 residues. Per germline, CDR1 SGHRS and CDR2 YFSETQ. Trimming took off 4 bases at V and 1 base at J, with 17 bases between the two ends. As DNA, the CDR3 is TGCGCCAGCAGCGGTTTCGGTCCTAGAGGGAACACTGAAGCTTTCTTT. Translated, it gives CASSGFGPRGNTEAFF.

The chain links TRBV30 to TRBJ2-3; the D gene is possibly TRBD1 (5 bases). The germline V gene encodes CDR1 GTSNPN and CDR2 SVGIG (reference sequence). The CDR3 covers 14 residues. V was trimmed by 0 bases and J by 0 bases, leaving 7 bases between them. The CDR3 protein is CAWSVGVSTDTQYF. In DNA, the CDR3 is TGTGCCTGGAGTGTAGGGGTTAGCACAGATACGCAGTATTTT.

J is TRBJ1-6 and V is TRBV30; a weak D match, TRBD1 (6 bases). Deletions cut 8 bases from V and 3 bases from J, with 14 bases between. The CDR3 is made up of 14 amino acids. Per germline, CDR1 GTSNPN and CDR2 SVGIG (reference sequence). The chain's CDR3 is CAQTGKIYNSPLHF. The CDR3 coding sequence is TGTGCCCAAACAGGGAAGATCTATAATTCACCCCTCCACTTT.

This chain uses TRBV28 with TRBJ2-7; D perhaps matches TRBD1 (5 bases). The germline CDR1 and CDR2 sequences are MDHEN and SYDVKM. CDR3 length equals 11 residues. V gave up 5 bases and J gave up 4 bases, with 6 bases separating them. The chain's CDR3 is CASSDRYEQYF. The CDR3 nucleotides read TGTGCCAGCAGTGACAGATACGAGCAGTACTTC.

The chain combines TRBV6-5 with TRBJ1-2; TRBD1 aligns across 9 bases. V lost 4 bases to trimming and J lost 1 base; unmatched junction nucleotides: 7. The CDR3 has 16 residues. CDR1 is MNHEY, CDR2 SVGAGI, per germline. CDR3 bases: TGTGCCAGCAGTTTACCGGGACAGGGAGGTAACTATGGCTACACCTTC. Translated, it gives CASSLPGQGGNYGYTF.

This clone was detected only a few times. This chain uses TRBV18 with TRBJ1-1; maybe TRBD1 (6 bases). The CDR3 runs to 14 residues. Deletions cut 4 bases from V and 2 bases from J, with 11 bases between. Germline CDR1 is KGHSH and CDR2 is LQKENI. As DNA, the CDR3 is TGTGCCAGCTCACGCCGGGACATAAACACTGAAGCTTTCTTT. It translates to CASSRRDINTEAFF.

The rearrangement uses TRBV5-4 and TRBJ2-6, with 9 nucleotides matching TRBD1. The CDR3 totals 19 residues. V was pared by 3 bases and J by 0 bases, with 10 bases of the junction left unmatched. Germline V lookup: CDR1 SGHNT, CDR2 YYREEE (reference sequence). CDR3: CASSSPGQGPPSGANVLTF. The DNA of the CDR3 is TGTGCCAGCAGCTCTCCGGGACAGGGCCCCCCCTCTGGGGCCAACGTCCTGACTTTC.

This clone was observed a single time. The chain employs TRBV5-1 and TRBJ2-1; tentatively, D is TRBD2 (7 bases). Trimming cost V 7 bases and J 2 bases, with 13 bases left between them. The CDR3 covers 14 residues. Germline loops: CDR1 SGHRS, CDR2 YFSETQ. The CDR3 coding sequence is TGCGCCAGCCGGACGGGGGGCCCCTACAATGAGCAGTTCTTC. Protein sequence: CASRTGGPYNEQFF.